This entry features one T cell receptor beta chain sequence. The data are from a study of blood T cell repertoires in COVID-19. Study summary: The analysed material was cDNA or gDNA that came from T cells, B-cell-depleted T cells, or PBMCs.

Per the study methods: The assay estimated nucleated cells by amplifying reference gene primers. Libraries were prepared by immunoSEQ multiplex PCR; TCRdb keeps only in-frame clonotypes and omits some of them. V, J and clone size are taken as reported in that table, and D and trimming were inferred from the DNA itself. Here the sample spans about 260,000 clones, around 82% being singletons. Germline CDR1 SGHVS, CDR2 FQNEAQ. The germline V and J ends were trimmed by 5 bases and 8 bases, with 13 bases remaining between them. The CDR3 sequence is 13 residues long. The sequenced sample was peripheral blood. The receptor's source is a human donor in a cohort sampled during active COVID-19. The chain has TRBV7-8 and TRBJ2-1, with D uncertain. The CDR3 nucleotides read TGTGCCAGCAGCGGCCTAGGTGGCTATGAGCAGTTCTTC. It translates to CASSGLGGYEQFF.